This T cell receptor beta chain was sequenced during a study of blood T cell repertoires in COVID-19. Study as a whole: Italy, Spain and the United States were the sources of the convalescent and acute COVID-19 samples. Nucleic acid was either cDNA or gDNA, and it came from T cells, B-cell-depleted T cells, or PBMCs.

As handled by the study authors: Scientists estimated how many nucleated cells there were by amplifying reference gene primers. Here immunoSEQ multiplex PCR was the method, and the copy in TCRdb shows in-frame clones only, minus some. D and trimming come from the DNA, and the V and J calls and clone size come from that table. There are some 460,000 clones in the sample; roughly 87% occur only once, and about 0.7% lies in the top ten. The participants were between roughly 18 and 100 years old and came from about two dozen US areas. The trim removed 4 bases at V and 2 bases at J, leaving 7 bases unmatched. The CDR3 sequence is 16 residues long. Germline V gives CDR1 MNHNS, CDR2 SASEGT.

Sequenced material: PBMCs or T cells enriched from blood (not recorded which). This sequence originates from a woman aged 18-35 years who had recovered from COVID-19. This chain connects TRBV6-1 to TRBJ1-2, with 10 bases that match TRBD1. CDR3 in DNA: TGTGCCAGCAGTGCGACGCCGGGACAGGGGAACTATGGCTACACCTTC. This translates into CASSATPGQGNYGYTF.